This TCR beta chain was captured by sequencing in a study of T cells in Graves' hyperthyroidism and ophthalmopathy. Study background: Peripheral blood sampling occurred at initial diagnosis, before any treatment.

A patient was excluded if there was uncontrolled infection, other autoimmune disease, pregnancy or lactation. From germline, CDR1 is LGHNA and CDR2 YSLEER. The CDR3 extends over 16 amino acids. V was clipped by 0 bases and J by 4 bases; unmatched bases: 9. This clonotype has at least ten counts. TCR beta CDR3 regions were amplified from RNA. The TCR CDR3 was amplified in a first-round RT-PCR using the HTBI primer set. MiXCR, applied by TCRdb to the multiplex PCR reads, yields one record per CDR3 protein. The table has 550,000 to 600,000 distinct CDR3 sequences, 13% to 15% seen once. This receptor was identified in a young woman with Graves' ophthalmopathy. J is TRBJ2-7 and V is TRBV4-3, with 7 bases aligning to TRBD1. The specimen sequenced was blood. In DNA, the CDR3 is TGCGCCAGCAGCCAAGATCTCCCGGGACAGCCATACGAGCAGTACTTC. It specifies CASSQDLPGQPYEQYF.